Below, 23 T cell receptor beta chains from the same sample are listed, as sequenced in a study of early T cells in non-severe SARS-CoV-2 infection. A single record per CDR3 protein comes from TCRdb applying MiXCR to the 5' RACE reads. The sample lists about 60,000 distinct CDR3 sequences; 5.6% were seen once. Input material: whole blood. The receptor source for this set is an adult who was a healthcare worker with PCR-confirmed SARS-CoV-2 infection or an uninfected control (not recorded which).

This clonotype was counted many times. The chain uses TRBV13 and TRBJ2-3, with D tentatively TRBD1 or TRBD2 (5 bases each). There are 17 residues in the CDR3. In germline, CDR1 is PRHDT, CDR2 FYEKMQ (reference sequence). With 5 bases removed from V and 2 bases from J, the gap between germline ends came to 20 bases. The CDR3: CASSTTSGLFYTDTQYF. In DNA, the CDR3 is TGTGCCAGCAGCACCACGTCGGGGCTTTTTTACACAGATACGCAGTATTTT.

This chain's CDR3 is CASGTSGRNEQFF. CDR3 nucleotide sequence: TGCGCCAGCGGGACTAGCGGGAGGAATGAGCAGTTCTTC. The V and J genes are TRBV10-1 and TRBJ2-1; 15 positions match TRBD2. This CDR3 spans 13 amino acids. Germline V gene data show CDR1 as WNHNN and CDR2 as SYGVQD (reference sequence). V trimming: 8 bases; J trimming: 7 bases; junction bases outside the gene matches: 0.

The V and J genes are TRBV18 and TRBJ1-4, with unresolved D. The CDR3 totals 13 residues. Germline V lookup: CDR1 KGHSH, CDR2 LQKENI. V gave up 3 bases and J gave up 0 bases, with 2 bases separating them. The CDR3 is CASSPSTNEKLFF. CDR3 DNA sequence: TGTGCCAGCTCACCCTCAACTAATGAAAAACTGTTTTTT.

J is TRBJ2-2 and V is TRBV6-2 or TRBV6-3, with D uncertain. V lost 8 bases to trimming and J lost 5 bases, with 15 bases between them. The CDR3 is 14 residues long. CDR1 is MNHEY and CDR2 is SVGEGT in the germline V gene. The DNA of the CDR3 is TGTGCCAGCCGCTTGGCCGTTCTGACCGGGGAGCTGTTTTTT. Its translation is CASRLAVLTGELFF.

This clonotype was counted many times. The chain joins TRBV20-1 to TRBJ2-7; possibly TRBD1 or TRBD2 for D (5 bases each). The CDR3 extends over 14 amino acids. Looked up from germline, CDR1 is DFQATT and CDR2 is SNEGSKA (reference sequence). V lost 2 bases, J lost 5 bases, and 16 bases lay in between. The CDR3 sequence: CSARKGTFGNEQYF. The DNA of the CDR3 is TGCAGTGCTAGAAAAGGGACCTTTGGAAACGAGCAGTACTTC.

This clonotype was detected ten times or more. The chain carries TRBV12-3 or TRBV12-4 and TRBJ2-1; D is undetermined. Between the trimmed V and J ends, which lost 4 bases and 4 bases, there was a span of 14 bases. The CDR3 loop spans 15 amino acids. In DNA, the CDR3 is TGTGCCAGCAGTTCCAGGTCGGTACTGTACAATGAGCAGTTCTTC. It translates to CASSSRSVLYNEQFF.

Ten or more counts support this clonotype. The chain recombines TRBV11-2 with TRBJ1-1, with D possibly matching TRBD1 (6 bases). V was shortened by 5 bases and J by 4 bases, with 14 bases between the two germline ends. The CDR3 is made up of 14 amino acids. Looked up from germline, CDR1 is SGHAT and CDR2 is FQNNGV. The CDR3, as DNA: TGTGCCAGCAGCGCGGACAGAATCCTCACTGAAGCTTTCTTT. This gives the protein CASSADRILTEAFF.

This clonotype was counted many times. The rearrangement uses TRBV5-1 and TRBJ2-3; 7 bases are a match to TRBD2. Germline CDR1 SGHRS, CDR2 YFSETQ. This CDR3 region has 15 residues. With V trimmed by 5 bases and J by 0 bases, 6 bases remained unmatched. The DNA of the CDR3 is TGCGCCAGCAGGCAGACTAGCTTGAGCACAGATACGCAGTATTTT. It codes for CASRQTSLSTDTQYF.

This clonotype was found many times. V gene TRBV3-1 combines with J gene TRBJ2-7, with no clear D. The CDR3 consists of 12 residues. Germline CDR1 reads LGHDT; CDR2 reads YNNKEL (reference sequence). V was cut by 1 base and J by 5 bases, with 6 bases left in between. CDR3 region: CASSQVVHEQYF. CDR3 nucleotides: TGTGCCAGCAGCCAAGTAGTCCACGAGCAGTACTTC.

The sample holds many counts of this clonotype. The rearrangement uses TRBV28 and TRBJ2-1; 9 bases agree with TRBD1. The CDR3 runs to 16 residues. The V gene's germline CDR1 is MDHEN and CDR2 SYDVKM. V shed 1 base and J 2 bases; nucleotides not matched to a gene: 3. DNA of the CDR3: TGTGCCAGCAGTTTATTGCGACAGGGGGCCTACAATGAGCAGTTCTTC. Residues: CASSLLRQGAYNEQFF.

This clonotype appeared a few times. The chain couples TRBV19 to TRBJ1-1, with 9 bases aligning to TRBD1. Germline loops: CDR1 LNHDA, CDR2 SQIVND (reference sequence). CDR3 length equals 16 residues. V trimming: 9 bases; J trimming: 1 base; junction bases outside the gene matches: 12. The CDR3 loop is CASLLQGALRNTEAFF. CDR3 in DNA: TGTGCCAGCCTTCTACAGGGGGCTCTCAGGAACACTGAAGCTTTCTTT.

This clonotype was detected many times. This chain uses TRBV7-3 with TRBJ1-1; D is undetermined. CDR3 length: 13 amino acids. The ends were cut back, 5 bases at V and 5 bases at J, with 12 bases in the middle. Germline loops: CDR1 SGHTA, CDR2 FQGTGA. CDR3 nucleotide sequence: TGTGCCAGCAGCGCCCAATGGGGAACTGAAGCTTTCTTT. Translated, it gives CASSAQWGTEAFF.

This clonotype was seen only a few times. For the CDR3, the DNA is TGTGCCAGCAGTTTGGATGGTCTTAGACCCCTCCACTTT. It encodes CASSLDGLRPLHF. The gene calls are TRBV27 and TRBJ1-6; D remains ambiguous. Germline V CDR1 and CDR2: MNHEY, SMNVEV (reference sequence). The CDR3 runs 13 residues. Between the trimmed V and J ends, which lost 3 bases and 12 bases, there was a span of 12 bases.

This clonotype has a count of ten or more. CDR3 sequence (DNA): TGTGCCAGCAGCCCCGACAACCCCGTTGAAGCTTTCTTT. It translates to CASSPDNPVEAFF. The chain combines TRBV7-2 with TRBJ1-1; D is ambiguous. Trimming took off 5 bases at V and 7 bases at J, with 14 bases between the two ends. CDR3 size: 13 residues. CDR1 and CDR2 (germline): SGHTA, FQGNSA.

V gene TRBV5-6 combines with J gene TRBJ1-2; 10 positions agree with TRBD1. The CDR3 extends over 16 amino acids. Germline values: CDR1 SGHDT, CDR2 YYEEEE. V shed 4 bases, J shed 6 bases, and the junction held 12 bases outside the gene matches. CDR3 DNA sequence: TGTGCCAGCAGCCTGTTCTTGACAGGGGGCATGAATGGCTACACCTTC. This gives the protein CASSLFLTGGMNGYTF. The full variable domain, with the rest looked up from reference TRBV5-6 and TRBJ1-2, is DAGVTQSPTHLIKTRGQQVTLRCSPKSGHDTVSWYQQALGQGPQFIFQYYEEEERQRGNFPDRFSGHQFPNYSSELNVNALLLGDSALYLCASSLFLTGGMNGYTFGSGTRLTVV.

This clonotype has ten or more counts. This chain links TRBV12-3 or TRBV12-4 with TRBJ1-1; D may be TRBD1 (6 bases). The CDR3 consists of 15 residues. Trimming pared 4 bases from V and 1 base from J, leaving 13 bases between. CDR3 sequence (DNA): TGTGCCAGCAGTTCAGGAGTCAGGGGGAACACTGAAGCTTTCTTT. This encodes CASSSGVRGNTEAFF.

This clonotype has just one count. The rearrangement uses TRBV20-1 and TRBJ2-3; 8 bases are shared with TRBD1. Germline-derived CDR1 and CDR2 are DFQATT and SNEGSKA (reference sequence). The trim removed 5 bases at V and 4 bases at J, leaving 5 bases unmatched. This CDR3 contains 13 residues. The chain's CDR3 is CSAGQGAADTQYF. Here the CDR3 DNA reads TGCAGTGCTGGACAGGGAGCAGCAGATACGCAGTATTTT.

The rearrangement links TRBV12-5 to TRBJ2-1; possible D gene TRBD1, 5 bases. Germline CDR1 and CDR2: LGHNT and FRNRAP. The CDR3 spans 11 residues. Between the trimmed V and J ends, which lost 2 bases and 9 bases, there was a span of 5 bases. Here the CDR3 reads CASGLRGEQFF. CDR3 sequence (DNA): TGTGCTAGTGGTTTGAGGGGTGAGCAGTTCTTC.

At least ten counts were recorded for this clonotype. V and J are TRBV6-1 and TRBJ2-7; TRBD2 aligns across 9 bases. V was clipped by 5 bases and J by 3 bases; unmatched bases: 8. This CDR3 comprises 15 residues. Germline V gene lookup returns CDR1 MNHNS and CDR2 SASEGT. The CDR3 region is CASSSLAGAHYEQYF. The CDR3 bases are TGTGCCAGCAGTTCCTTAGCGGGAGCCCACTACGAGCAGTACTTC.

The V and J genes are TRBV29-1 and TRBJ2-5, with D possibly matching TRBD2 (5 bases). The CDR3 consists of 12 residues. Per germline, CDR1 SQVTM and CDR2 ANQGSEA. The ends were cut back, 8 bases at V and 0 bases at J, with 10 bases in the middle. DNA of the CDR3: TGCAGCTTCCTAGCAGACCAAGAGACCCAGTACTTC. Protein: CSFLADQETQYF.

This clonotype occurred a few times. V and J are TRBV11-2 and TRBJ2-7; D gene uncertain. V was trimmed by 6 bases and J by 1 base, leaving 10 bases between them. CDR3 length equals 13 residues. From germline, CDR1 is SGHAT and CDR2 FQNNGV. The CDR3 bases are TGTGCCAGCAGTTTCCAGGCATCCTACGAGCAGTACTTC. It yields the protein CASSFQASYEQYF.

The chain employs TRBV6-5 and TRBJ1-1; the D is unclear. V lost 8 bases to trimming and J lost 11 bases, with 18 bases between them. CDR3 length equals 12 residues. CDR1 MNHEY and CDR2 SVGAGI come from the germline V gene. The CDR3, as DNA: TGTGCCAGCCAAGTTGAAGGCGCGGGGGCTTTCTTT. It specifies CASQVEGAGAFF.

This clonotype was counted many times. This chain connects TRBV2 to TRBJ2-4, with unresolved D. Trimming took off 1 base at V and 0 bases at J, with 10 bases between the two ends. CDR1 is SNHLY, CDR2 FYNNEI, per germline. This CDR3 spans 16 amino acids. The CDR3: CASSEGPYLAKNIQYF. The CDR3 DNA reads TGTGCCAGCAGTGAAGGCCCTTATCTAGCCAAAAACATTCAGTACTTC.